This passage covers 21 T cell receptor beta chains from one sample sequenced in a study of blood T cell repertoires in COVID-19. The repertoire was sequenced with immunoSEQ multiplex PCR; TCRdb's copy has only in-frame clones and lacks some. The repertoire has around 440,000 clones, about 91% of them found once; the top ten carry roughly an eighth. Sequencing was performed on peripheral blood. The source is a woman aged 50 to 60 with COVID-19, enrolled during active disease.

This clone has only one observation. J is TRBJ1-3 and V is TRBV12-5; D remains unclear. This CDR3 spans 14 amino acids. Germline CDR1 LGHNT, CDR2 FRNRAP. Trimming stripped 5 bases from V and 0 bases from J, with 8 bases between. Here the CDR3 DNA reads TGTGCTAGTGGTCCAACAACCTCTGGAAACACCATATATTTT. It encodes CASGPTTSGNTIYF.

Here the CDR3 DNA reads TGTGCCAGCAGTTTCCGGTGGGACACCCGAACCCTTGAAAAACTGTTTTTT. Translated: CASSFRWDTRTLEKLFF. This chain connects TRBV27 to TRBJ1-4; D possibly corresponds to TRBD1 (6 bases). Germline V gene data show CDR1 as MNHEY and CDR2 as SMNVEV (reference sequence). CDR3 length: 17 amino acids. The V end was cut by 3 bases, the J end by 7 bases, with 21 bases between. The full variable domain, rest sourced from reference TRBV27 and TRBJ1-4, is EAQVTQNPRYLITVTGKKLTVTCSQNMNHEYMSWYRQDPGLGLRQIYYSMNVEVTDKGDVPEGYKVSRKEKRNFPLILESPSPNQTSLYFCASSFRWDTRTLEKLFFGSGTQLSVL.

The chain combines TRBV19 with TRBJ1-5; 8 bases match TRBD1. The CDR3 is 14 residues long. The junction had 10 bases not matched to a gene; V was cut back by 5 bases and J by 10 bases. Germline V gives CDR1 LNHDA, CDR2 SQIVND (reference sequence). This chain's CDR3 is CASSDGQGRGPQHF. CDR3 coding DNA: TGTGCCAGTAGTGACGGACAGGGTCGGGGCCCCCAGCATTTT.

This chain joins TRBV21-1 and TRBJ1-5; the D call TRBD1 from the table was never checked on the DNA. TRBV21-1 is termed a pseudogene. This CDR3 comprises 14 residues. The CDR3 DNA reads as TGTGCCAGCAGCGGGCGGACACGCAATCAGCCCCAGCATTTT. It is translated as CASSGRTRNQPQHF.

The chain has TRBV11-2 and TRBJ2-5; 8 bases fit TRBD2. J was trimmed by 1 base and V by 4 bases; bases with no gene match: 2. CDR1 and CDR2 (germline): SGHAT, FQNNGV. The CDR3 runs to 14 residues. Here the CDR3 DNA reads TGTGCCAGCAGCTCGACTAGCGCCCAAGAGACCCAGTACTTC. It specifies CASSSTSAQETQYF.

The gene calls are TRBV7-9 and TRBJ1-3, with 7 bases aligning to TRBD1. Unmatched junction bases numbered 25, after V lost 7 bases and J lost 4 bases. Germline assignment: CDR1 SEHNR and CDR2 FQNEAQ (reference sequence). There are 20 residues in the CDR3. The CDR3 region has the DNA TGTGCCAGCACCCAGATGCCCCTCAGTCGCAGGGGGTATAGGGGAAACACCATATATTTT. This encodes CASTQMPLSRRGYRGNTIYF.

V gene TRBV12-3 or TRBV12-4 combines with J gene TRBJ2-7; D might be TRBD2 (6 bases). Trimming took 6 bases from V and 4 from J, leaving 13 bases between them. The CDR3 totals 13 residues. The CDR3 DNA is TGTGCCAGCAGCTCCTATGGGAGGTACGAGCAGTACTTC. Translated: CASSSYGRYEQYF.

The rearrangement links TRBV28 to TRBJ2-7, with a weak D call TRBD1 (6 bases). Trimming shortened V by 4 bases and J by 0 bases, and 10 bases separated the two germline ends. The CDR3 has 14 residues. The germline gives CDR1 MDHEN, CDR2 SYDVKM. The CDR3 sequence is CASSWTVRSYEQYF. CDR3 in DNA: TGTGCCAGCAGTTGGACAGTCCGCTCCTACGAGCAGTACTTC.

This chain uses TRBV18 with TRBJ1-3; no clear D gene. Germline V gene data show CDR1 as KGHSH and CDR2 as LQKENI. This CDR3 has 15 amino acids. Trimming removed 3 bases from V and 1 base from J, with 10 bases in between. The CDR3 nucleotides are TGTGCCAGCTCACCCCCCGTGGCTTCTGGAAACACCATATATTTT. This sequence encodes CASSPPVASGNTIYF.

The V and J genes are TRBV29-1 and TRBJ1-3; TRBD1 aligns across 7 bases. The CDR3 is 16 amino acids. The germline gives CDR1 SQVTM, CDR2 ANQGSEA. With V trimmed by 6 bases and J by 0 bases, 11 bases remained unmatched. The DNA of the CDR3 is TGCAGCGTCGACACGTGGGACAGAGACTCTGGAAACACCATATATTTT. This gives the protein CSVDTWDRDSGNTIYF.

As to this clone: One junction end does not reproduce the germline sequence, and a read error may be involved. The chain combines TRBV2 with TRBJ1-1; D unclear. Germline CDR1 SNHLY, CDR2 FYNNEI. The CDR3 sequence is 12 residues long. The CDR3 DNA reads TGTGCCAGCAGTGTAGCCAACAATGAAGCTTTCTTT. As protein: CASSVANNEAFF.

This sequence joins TRBV30 and TRBJ1-1; tentative D call: TRBD1 (5 bases). V was shortened by 6 bases and J by 11 bases, with 16 bases between the two germline ends. The CDR3 is 11 residues long. Germline CDR1 and CDR2: GTSNPN and SVGIG (reference sequence). The CDR3 nucleotides read TGTGCCTGCTATCTAGGGGCATCGGCTTTCTTT. Protein sequence: CACYLGASAFF.

The chain uses TRBV7-9 and TRBJ1-4; 8 positions match TRBD1. This CDR3 region has 14 residues. Germline CDR1 reads SEHNR; CDR2 reads FQNEAQ (reference sequence). V was clipped by 4 bases and J by 7 bases; unmatched bases: 5. For the CDR3, the DNA is TGTGCCAGCAGCTCCACAGGGGGGCTTGAAAAACTGTTTTTT. Its translation: CASSSTGGLEKLFF.

The genes are TRBV2 and TRBJ1-6; D not certain. CDR1 is SNHLY, CDR2 FYNNEI, per germline. The CDR3 is 15 amino acids. V lost 8 bases, J lost 8 bases, and 19 bases lay in between. The CDR3 is CASDWKPPGDSPLHF. The CDR3 nucleotides are TGTGCCAGCGATTGGAAGCCACCCGGGGATTCACCCCTCCACTTT.

The rearrangement joins TRBV13 to TRBJ1-1; 11 nucleotides line up with TRBD1. Germline V CDR1 and CDR2: PRHDT, FYEKMQ (reference sequence). CDR3 length equals 17 residues. Losses at the gene ends were 5 bases for V and 3 bases for J; bases not matched to a gene: 11. The CDR3 sequence: CASSPGTGGIGYTEAFF. The CDR3 DNA follows: TGTGCCAGCAGCCCAGGGACAGGGGGTATTGGGTACACTGAAGCTTTCTTT.

This rearrangement joins TRBV15 to TRBJ2-5, with 8 bases fitting TRBD2. CDR3 length: 14 residues. CDR1 is LNHNV, CDR2 YYDKDF, per germline (reference sequence). V dropped 5 bases and J dropped 3; count of bases not matched to a gene: 5. The DNA for the CDR3 is TGTGCCACCAGCGACCTAGCGGGCGAAGAGACCCAGTACTTC. This gives the protein CATSDLAGEETQYF. The full variable domain, with the rest looked up from reference TRBV15 and TRBJ2-5, is DAMVIQNPRYQVTQFGKPVTLSCSQTLNHNVMYWYQQKSSQAPKLLFHYYDKDFNNEADTPDNFQSRRPNTSFCFLDIRSPGLGDTAMYLCATSDLAGEETQYFGPGTRLLVL.

The V gene is TRBV7-9, the J gene TRBJ1-1; D uncertain. CDR3 length: 13 residues. Germline V gene sequence: CDR1 SEHNR, CDR2 FQNEAQ (reference sequence). Trimming left V 2 bases short and J 1 base short, with 5 bases between. This chain's CDR3 is CASSLQENTEAFF. The CDR3 DNA is TGTGCCAGCAGCTTACAGGAGAACACTGAAGCTTTCTTT.

The chain couples TRBV12-5 to TRBJ1-1, with D hard to call. V lost 4 bases, J lost 0 bases, and 9 bases lay in between. CDR3 length equals 14 residues. Germline CDR1 and CDR2: LGHNT and FRNRAP. In DNA, the CDR3 is TGTGCTAGTGGTTCTGGACTGATGAACACTGAAGCTTTCTTT. Translation gives CASGSGLMNTEAFF.

The chain has TRBV12-2 and TRBJ2-7; the table gives TRBD2 as D, unverified against the DNA. TRBV12-2 counts as a pseudogene. This CDR3 has 14 amino acids. This CDR3 reads CASRPSALDHEQYF. The CDR3 region has the DNA TGTGCAAGTCGCCCATCAGCGCTTGACCACGAGCAGTACTTC.

CDR3 loop: CASSKGLAGDNEQFF. CDR3 in DNA: TGTGCCAGCAGCAAGGGACTAGCGGGGGACAATGAGCAGTTCTTC. The chain couples TRBV7-2 to TRBJ2-1; 14 positions agree with TRBD2. The germline V gene has CDR1 SGHTA and CDR2 FQGNSA. After removal of 5 bases from V and 5 bases from J, the junction contained 2 bases not matched to a gene. The CDR3 is 15 residues long.

This rearrangement joins TRBV27 to TRBJ1-5; D remains ambiguous. V was pared by 5 bases and J by 3 bases, with 5 bases between. Per germline, CDR1 MNHEY and CDR2 SMNVEV (reference sequence). There are 12 residues in the CDR3. CDR3 sequence reads: CASSPYNQPQHF. In DNA form, the CDR3 reads TGTGCCAGCAGTCCCTACAATCAGCCCCAGCATTTT.